Shown below are 16 T cell receptor beta chains from a single sample sequenced in a study of regulatory T cells in long-lasting Graves disease. Sequencing libraries for TCR beta were prepared with iRepertoire HTBI primers and Arm-PCR of CDR3 regions. TCRdb recomputed calls from the multiplex PCR reads with MiXCR, one row per CDR3 protein. Among about 540,000 distinct CDR3 sequences, approximately 13% were seen once, and the ten largest hold 8.5% to 10%. Documented time point: newly diagnosed GD, antithyroid drugs for less than 3 months. Extracted RNA from PBMCs served as the source of the TCR library. The sample also formed part of further work on T cells in Graves' hyperthyroidism and ophthalmopathy.

Sequenced material: peripheral blood mononuclear cells (PBMCs), taken at new diagnosis, from a patient treated with antithyroid drugs. Receptors were obtained from a man aged 30-40 years with Graves disease.

This clonotype was observed a few times. The rearrangement joins TRBV20-1 to TRBJ2-2; 14 nucleotides align to TRBD2. The junction had 8 bases not matched to a gene; V was cut back by 0 bases and J by 5 bases. From germline, CDR1 is DFQATT and CDR2 SNEGSKA (reference sequence). The CDR3 has 18 amino acids. The CDR3 coding sequence is TGCAGTGCTAGAGATGCGGGGACTAGCGGGAGAGGGACCGGGGAGCTGTTTTTT. Its translation is CSARDAGTSGRGTGELFF.

This clonotype was detected ten times or more. The V call is TRBV18, the J call TRBJ2-3; either TRBD1 or TRBD2 may fit D (5 bases each). V was clipped by 2 bases and J by 1 base, with 13 bases between them. Germline CDR1 KGHSH, CDR2 LQKENI. The CDR3 runs 16 residues. The CDR3: CASSPTGRTCTDTQYF. DNA for the CDR3: TGTGCCAGCTCACCAACGGGACGGACTTGCACAGATACGCAGTATTTT.

This clonotype has only one observation. A clone one base away is much larger, so this may be a read error. This chain uses TRBV20-1 with TRBJ1-6, with D uncertain. The CDR3 extends over 13 amino acids. The germline CDR1 and CDR2 sequences are DFQATT and SNEGSKA (reference sequence). CDR3: CSPAVPPNSPLHF. The CDR3 bases are TGCAGCCCCGCGGTCCCTCCTAATTCACCCCTCCACTTT.

V usage is TRBV6-1 and J usage is TRBJ2-5, with no clear D. V gave up 4 bases and J gave up 2 bases, with 14 bases separating them. The CDR3 runs 15 residues. Germline assignment: CDR1 MNHNS and CDR2 SASEGT. CDR3 nucleotides: TGTGCCAGCAGTGCCCTGGTGATAGGTCAAGAGACCCAGTACTTC. Translation: CASSALVIGQETQYF.

The rearrangement links TRBV12-3 or TRBV12-4 to TRBJ1-1, with TRBD1 matching 7 bases. The ends lost 6 bases at V and 3 bases at J; junction bases unmatched: 10. There are 15 residues in the CDR3. The CDR3 DNA reads as TGTGCCAGCAGGGGGCCCGGGACAGACCACACTGAAGCTTTCTTT. It codes for CASRGPGTDHTEAFF.

This clonotype came up many times. The chain links TRBV5-1 to TRBJ2-3, with TRBD2 matching 10 bases. Trimming took 0 bases from V and 3 from J; bases not matched to a gene: 1. The CDR3 consists of 15 residues. The germline V gene encodes CDR1 SGHRS and CDR2 YFSETQ. The CDR3 region is CASSLGAGGTDTQYF. The CDR3 DNA reads as TGCGCCAGCAGCTTGGGAGCGGGAGGGACAGATACGCAGTATTTT. The full variable domain, with the rest looked up from reference TRBV5-1 and TRBJ2-3, is KAGVTQTPRYLIKTRGQQVTLSCSPISGHRSVSWYQQTPGQGLQFLFEYFSETQRNKGNFPGRFSGRQFSNSRSEMNVSTLELGDSALYLCASSLGAGGTDTQYFGPGTRLTVL.

This clonotype showed up many times. The chain links TRBV27 to TRBJ2-5; D not resolved. The CDR3 is made up of 15 amino acids. The germline gives CDR1 MNHEY, CDR2 SMNVEV (reference sequence). Trimming cost V 1 base and J 1 base, with 10 bases left between them. In nucleotides, the CDR3 is TGTGCCAGCAGTTTATTTGGAAGAGTCCAAGAGACCCAGTACTTC. Amino acids: CASSLFGRVQETQYF.

This clonotype has ten or more counts. The chain couples TRBV12-3 or TRBV12-4 to TRBJ2-1; D not certain. Trimming took 4 bases from V and 0 from J, leaving 13 bases between them. The CDR3 loop spans 16 amino acids. CDR3 loop: CASSSRVTSSYNEQFF. DNA of the CDR3: TGTGCCAGCAGTTCTAGGGTTACAAGCTCCTACAATGAGCAGTTCTTC.

This clonotype was recorded a few times. One base away lies a much larger clone, so this may be a sequencing read error. The rearrangement links TRBV12-3 or TRBV12-4 to TRBJ2-3; D call uncertain. The last part of the DNA fits TRBJ2-1 better; the J call may be wrong. The CDR3 covers 18 residues. CDR3 in amino acids: CASIPPPPDGSREWEQFF. The CDR3 nucleotides are TGTGCCAGCATCCCTCCACCCCCCGACGGGTCTCGTGAGTGGGAGCAGTTCTTC.

The table lists this clonotype with many counts. J is TRBJ2-7 and V is TRBV10-3; the match to TRBD2 covers 11 bases. Trimming at V came to 5 bases and at J to 6 bases, leaving 12 bases not matched to a gene. Germline CDR1 and CDR2: ENHRY and SYGVKD. CDR3 length: 16 residues. CDR3 region: CAISQYVTSGSFEQYF. The CDR3 nucleotides are TGTGCCATCAGTCAGTATGTCACTAGCGGGAGCTTCGAGCAGTACTTC.

Ten or more counts support this clonotype. The chain combines TRBV30 with TRBJ1-2; no clear D. Germline V gene lookup returns CDR1 GTSNPN and CDR2 SVGIG (reference sequence). Deletions cut 2 bases from V and 4 bases from J, with 8 bases between. The CDR3 consists of 12 residues. CDR3 region: CAWSIGSYGYTF. CDR3 DNA sequence: TGTGCCTGGAGTATCGGCAGCTATGGCTACACCTTC.

This clonotype was seen many times. V gene TRBV27 combines with J gene TRBJ2-5; a weak D match, TRBD1 (6 bases). CDR1 is MNHEY, CDR2 SMNVEV, per germline (reference sequence). The CDR3 extends over 13 amino acids. Trimming cost V 5 bases and J 6 bases, with 13 bases left between them. The DNA for the CDR3 is TGTGCCAGCAGTCCTTCAGGGGAGCAGACCCAGTACTTC. It yields the protein CASSPSGEQTQYF.

V is TRBV20-1 and J is TRBJ2-1; 9 bases are a match to TRBD2. The CDR3 runs to 15 residues. CDR1 and CDR2 from the germline V gene are DFQATT and SNEGSKA (reference sequence). V lost 3 bases and J lost 4; bases outside the gene matches: 7. CDR3 sequence: CSASGKREAYNEQFF. The DNA of the CDR3 is TGCAGTGCTAGCGGAAAGCGGGAGGCATACAATGAGCAGTTCTTC.

The chain carries TRBV4-1 and TRBJ1-5, with D hard to call. The CDR3 has 16 residues. Per the germline V gene, CDR1 is MGHRA and CDR2 is YSYEKL. V gave up 1 base and J gave up 6 bases, with 16 bases separating them. As DNA, the CDR3 is TGCGCCAGCAGCCAAGCTCGGCTGGGGAAAGGTCAGCCCCAGCATTTT. The encoded protein is CASSQARLGKGQPQHF.

The chain combines TRBV11-2 with TRBJ2-7; 10 bases line up with TRBD2. V shed 2 bases, J shed 2 bases, and the junction held 6 bases outside the gene matches. CDR3 length: 16 amino acids. CDR1 and CDR2 (germline): SGHAT, FQNNGV. CDR3: CASSLSRTSGTYEQYF. The CDR3 DNA is TGTGCCAGCAGCTTATCTCGGACTAGCGGAACCTACGAGCAGTACTTC.

There are many counts of this clonotype. This chain joins TRBV2 and TRBJ1-1; a possible D gene is TRBD1 (6 bases). Looked up from germline, CDR1 is SNHLY and CDR2 is FYNNEI. V lost 1 base, J lost 3 bases, and 9 bases lay in between. The CDR3 is made up of 14 amino acids. This CDR3 is CASSEEGVHTEAFF. DNA for the CDR3: TGTGCCAGCAGTGAAGAGGGGGTTCACACTGAAGCTTTCTTT.